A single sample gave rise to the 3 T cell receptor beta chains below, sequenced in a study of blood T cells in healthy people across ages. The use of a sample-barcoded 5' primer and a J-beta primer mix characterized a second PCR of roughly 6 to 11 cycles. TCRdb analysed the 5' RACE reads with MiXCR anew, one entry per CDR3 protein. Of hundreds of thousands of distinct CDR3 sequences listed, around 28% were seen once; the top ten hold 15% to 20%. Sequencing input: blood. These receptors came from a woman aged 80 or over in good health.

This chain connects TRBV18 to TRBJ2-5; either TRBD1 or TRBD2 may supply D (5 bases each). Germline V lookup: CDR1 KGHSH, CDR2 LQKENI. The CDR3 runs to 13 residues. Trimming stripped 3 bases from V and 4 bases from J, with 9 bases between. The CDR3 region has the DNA TGTGCCAGCTCACCTGGGACGACAGAGACCCAGTACTTC. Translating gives CASSPGTTETQYF.

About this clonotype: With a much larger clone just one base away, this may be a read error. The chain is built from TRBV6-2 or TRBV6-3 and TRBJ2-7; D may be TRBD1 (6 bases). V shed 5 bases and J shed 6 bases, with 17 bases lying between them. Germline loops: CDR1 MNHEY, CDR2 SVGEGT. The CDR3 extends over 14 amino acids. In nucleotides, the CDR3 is TGTGCCAGCAGTGGATCGGGACACAGGACCGAGCAGTACTTC. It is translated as CASSGSGHRTEQYF.

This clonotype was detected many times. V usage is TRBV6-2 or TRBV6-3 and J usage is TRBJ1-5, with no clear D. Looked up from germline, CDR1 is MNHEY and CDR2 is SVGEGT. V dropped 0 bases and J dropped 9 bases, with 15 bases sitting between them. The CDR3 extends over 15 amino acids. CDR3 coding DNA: TGTGCCAGCAGTTACTCGAATGCATTGCCTTCGCCCCAGCATTTT. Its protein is CASSYSNALPSPQHF.